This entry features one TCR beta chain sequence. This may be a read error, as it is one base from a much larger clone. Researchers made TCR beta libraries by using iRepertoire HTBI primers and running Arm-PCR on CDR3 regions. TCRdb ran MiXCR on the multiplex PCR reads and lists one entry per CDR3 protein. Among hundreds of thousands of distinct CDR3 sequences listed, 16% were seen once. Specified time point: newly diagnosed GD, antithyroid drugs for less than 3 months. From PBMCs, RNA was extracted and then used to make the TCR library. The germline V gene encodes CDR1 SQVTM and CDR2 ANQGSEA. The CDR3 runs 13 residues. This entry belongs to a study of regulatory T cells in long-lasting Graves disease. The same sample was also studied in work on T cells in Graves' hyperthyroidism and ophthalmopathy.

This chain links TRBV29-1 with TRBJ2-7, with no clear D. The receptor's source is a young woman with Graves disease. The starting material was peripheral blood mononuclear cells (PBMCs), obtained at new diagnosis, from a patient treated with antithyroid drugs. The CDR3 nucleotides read TGCAACGTTGTTCCATTGAACTCCTACGAGCAGTACTTC. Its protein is CNVVPLNSYEQYF.